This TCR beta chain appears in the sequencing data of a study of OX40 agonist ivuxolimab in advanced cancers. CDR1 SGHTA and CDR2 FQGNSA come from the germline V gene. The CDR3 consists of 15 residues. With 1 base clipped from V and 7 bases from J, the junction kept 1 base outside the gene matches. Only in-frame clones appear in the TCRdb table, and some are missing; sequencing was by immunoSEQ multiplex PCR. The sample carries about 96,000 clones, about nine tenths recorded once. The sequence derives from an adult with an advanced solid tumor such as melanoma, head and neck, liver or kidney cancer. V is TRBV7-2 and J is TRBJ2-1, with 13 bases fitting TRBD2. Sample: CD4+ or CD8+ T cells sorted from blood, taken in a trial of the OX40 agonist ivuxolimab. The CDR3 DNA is TGTGCCAGCAGCTTAGGACTAGCGGGAGGTAATGAGCAGTTCTTC. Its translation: CASSLGLAGGNEQFF. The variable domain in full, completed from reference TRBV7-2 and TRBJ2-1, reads GAGVSQSPSNKVTEKGKDVELRCDPISGHTALYWYRQSLGQGLEFLIYFQGNSAPDKSGLPSDRFSAERTGGSVSTLTIQRTQQEDSAVYLCASSLGLAGGNEQFFGPGTRLTVL.